This TCR beta chain was documented in a study of blood T cell repertoires in COVID-19. Study-level information: Sample material is recorded as cDNA or gDNA derived from T cells, B-cell-depleted T cells, or PBMCs.

V was pared by 8 bases and J by 4 bases, with 13 bases of the junction left unmatched. Germline loops: CDR1 MNHEY, CDR2 SVGAGI. The CDR3 length is 15 residues. Original analysis: Quantification of nucleated cells was approximated via reference gene primer amplification. Clones were sequenced by immunoSEQ multiplex PCR, and TCRdb holds only the in-frame ones, with some missing. Clone size and the V and J calls come from that table; the DNA yielded D and trimming. This table holds about 110,000 clones, under 85% found once. The chain has TRBV6-5 and TRBJ2-5, with 7 nucleotides matching TRBD1. This clonotype was obtained from a woman between 70 and 85 years old with acute or convalescent COVID-19. Sequencing was performed on peripheral blood. The CDR3: CASHERQGVGETQYF. CDR3 sequence (DNA): TGTGCCAGCCACGAGCGGCAGGGGGTGGGAGAGACCCAGTACTTC.